This TCR beta chain was profiled in a study of shared clonotypes between healthy human individuals. Trimming pared 2 bases from V and 0 bases from J, leaving 11 bases between. There are 15 residues in the CDR3. CDR1 is MNHEY, CDR2 SVGAGI, per germline. TCRdb keeps only in-frame clones here, not all; method: immunoSEQ multiplex PCR. The table includes 2 million to 2.5 million clones, roughly 93% detected once. There were only Caucasian adults among the donors, and all lived in Nashville, Tennessee. Sequencing was performed on naive CD4+ T cells from PBMCs. Subset noted: CD45RA+ positively selected. The TCR sequence derives from a man aged 18 to 30 in good health. Some clones in this sample may be carry-over from other donors' samples. The chain joins TRBV6-5 to TRBJ2-7; D perhaps matches TRBD1 (6 bases). CDR3 region: CASSYARGGSYEQYF. The CDR3 bases are TGTGCCAGCAGTTACGCTAGAGGGGGCTCCTACGAGCAGTACTTC.